These 29 T cell receptor beta chains came from one sample sequenced in a study of chemoradiotherapy in HPV16-positive cancers (dated by TCRdb to 2021 to 2024). The library was produced with the immunoSEQ multiplex PCR assay. What TCRdb holds here is the immuneACCESS table cut down to in-frame rearrangements. Part of the clones is not present; checked against another copy, under half of the missing clones reflect an unresolved V gene, and the others are unexplained. Here the sample has over 10,000 clones; 70% to 90% occur a single time. Roughly 6.2% of the sample is in the top ten clones. This material consisted of blood, taken from a patient who underwent chemoradiotherapy. Receptors originate from a human donor with HPV-associated anogenital cancer.

This chain links TRBV7-3 with TRBJ1-2; TRBD1 agrees at 8 bases. From germline, CDR1 is SGHTA and CDR2 FQGTGA. The V gene end was trimmed by 4 bases and the J gene end by 7 bases; junction bases not matched to a gene: 11. The CDR3 is made up of 15 amino acids. The chain's CDR3 is CASSSDGQGSGGYTF. The CDR3 DNA reads as TGTGCCAGCAGCTCCGACGGACAGGGAAGCGGTGGCTACACCTTC.

Only one count was recorded for this clone. The chain recombines TRBV10-1 with TRBJ1-5, with 8 bases that match TRBD1. With 11 bases clipped from V and 1 base from J, the junction kept 16 bases outside the gene matches. Germline lookup yields CDR1 WNHNN and CDR2 SYGVQD (reference sequence). This CDR3 comprises 17 residues. Here the CDR3 reads CAGPISGGAKSNQPQHF. The CDR3 coding sequence is TGCGCCGGCCCAATCTCAGGGGGCGCGAAGAGCAATCAGCCCCAGCATTTT.

This clone was observed a handful of times. The chain joins TRBV7-9 to TRBJ2-5, with D perhaps being TRBD1 or TRBD2 (5 bases each). V gave up 1 base and J gave up 5 bases, with 11 bases separating them. From germline, CDR1 is SEHNR and CDR2 FQNEAQ (reference sequence). The CDR3 has 14 amino acids. CDR3: CASSLDGGGETQYF. CDR3 sequence (DNA): TGTGCCAGCAGCTTAGATGGGGGTGGGGAGACCCAGTACTTC. Using reference TRBV7-9 and TRBJ2-5 for the parts outside the CDR3, the full variable domain is DTGVSQNPRHKITKRGQNVTFRCDPISEHNRLYWYRQTLGQGPEFLTYFQNEAQLEKSRLLSDRFSAERPKGSFSTLEIQRTEQGDSAMYLCASSLDGGGETQYFGPGTRLLVL.

The V and J genes are TRBV12-2 and TRBJ2-5; the DNA was not used to check the table's D call, TRBD2. TRBV12-2 is a pseudogene segment. The CDR3 consists of 18 residues. DNA for the CDR3: TGTGCAAGTCGCCTTAGGATTAGAATAGCGGGGGGCGAGGAGACCCAGTACTTC. Translated, it gives CASRLRIRIAGGEETQYF.

This clone was observed a single time. The J gene is TRBJ1-4, the V gene TRBV7-7; a possible D gene is TRBD1 (6 bases). This CDR3 contains 15 residues. The germline V gene encodes CDR1 SSHAT and CDR2 FNYEAQ (reference sequence). Trimming cost V 4 bases and J 8 bases, with 17 bases left between them. The CDR3 is CASSSTGRPGEKLFF. In nucleotides, the CDR3 is TGTGCCAGCAGCTCGACAGGCAGACCGGGGGAAAAACTGTTTTTT.

The chain uses TRBV6-1 and TRBJ1-2; D is unresolved. The CDR3 is 12 amino acids. CDR1 is MNHNS and CDR2 is SASEGT in the germline V gene. Trimming took off 3 bases at V and 5 bases at J, with 7 bases between the two ends. The CDR3 DNA is TGTGCCAGCAGTGACGGCCCTTATGGCTACACCTTC. This encodes CASSDGPYGYTF.

This clone was found once. The chain combines TRBV27 with TRBJ2-3, with a tentative D call TRBD2 (5 bases). Looked up from germline, CDR1 is MNHEY and CDR2 is SMNVEV (reference sequence). There are 14 residues in the CDR3. With 2 bases removed from V and 5 bases from J, the gap between germline ends came to 11 bases. The CDR3 coding sequence is TGTGCCAGCAGTTTAAACGGCCGGGGAGATACGCAGTATTTT. It yields the protein CASSLNGRGDTQYF.

The chain carries TRBV9 and TRBJ2-2, with D uncertain. V lost 0 bases, J lost 3 bases, and 9 bases lay in between. The CDR3 is made up of 15 amino acids. Germline V gives CDR1 SGDLS, CDR2 YYNGEE. The CDR3 bases are TGTGCCAGCAGCGTAGATTTGTGGGACACCGGGGAGCTGTTTTTT. Translation gives CASSVDLWDTGELFF.

This clone appeared a single time. The gene calls are TRBV5-1 and TRBJ2-3; D unresolved. The CDR3 is made up of 16 amino acids. Germline V gives CDR1 SGHRS, CDR2 YFSETQ. V was cut by 4 bases and J by 1 base, with 16 bases left in between. The CDR3 bases are TGCGCCAGCAGCGCCCGTAGAGACGGACGCACAGATACGCAGTATTTT. Translating it yields CASSARRDGRTDTQYF.

The chain joins TRBV11-2 to TRBJ1-6, with TRBD1 matching over 9 bases. Germline V gene lookup returns CDR1 SGHAT and CDR2 FQNNGV. This CDR3 is 18 amino acids long. The V segment lost 4 bases and the J segment 9 bases; nucleotides outside the gene matches: 16. CDR3 sequence reads: CASSSLVSGQGRGSPLHF. For the CDR3, the DNA is TGTGCCAGCAGCTCATTAGTATCGGGACAGGGAAGGGGTTCACCCCTCCACTTT.

The rearrangement uses TRBV30 and TRBJ1-1; D is ambiguous. V gave up 1 base and J gave up 0 bases, with 9 bases separating them. CDR3 size: 14 residues. Germline CDR1 is GTSNPN and CDR2 is SVGIG (reference sequence). The CDR3 reads CAWSGTLMNTEAFF. The CDR3 DNA is TGTGCCTGGAGTGGGACCTTGATGAACACTGAAGCTTTCTTT.

This clone has just one count. CDR3 loop: CSARAPNEAFF. Here the CDR3 DNA reads TGCAGTGCCCGCGCCCCGAATGAAGCTTTCTTT. The rearrangement joins TRBV20-1 to TRBJ1-1; the D is unclear. Germline CDR1 and CDR2: DFQATT and SNEGSKA (reference sequence). The CDR3 sequence is 11 residues long. V was cut by 6 bases and J by 7 bases, with 12 bases left in between.

The chain is built from TRBV7-3 and TRBJ2-5, with 12 bases aligning to TRBD2. The V gene end was trimmed by 4 bases and the J gene end by 7 bases; junction bases not matched to a gene: 4. Looked up from germline, CDR1 is SGHTA and CDR2 is FQGTGA. The length of the CDR3 is 14 residues. The CDR3 region is CASSSGLAGGTQYF. As DNA, the CDR3 is TGTGCCAGCAGCTCGGGACTAGCGGGCGGGACCCAGTACTTC.

This rearrangement joins TRBV5-6 to TRBJ1-2; D gene unclear. Trimming took 4 bases from V and 8 from J, leaving 9 bases between them. Germline-derived CDR1 and CDR2 are SGHDT and YYEEEE. This CDR3 is 11 amino acids long. This CDR3 is CASSRREGYTF. CDR3 DNA sequence: TGTGCCAGCAGCCGGCGAGAGGGCTACACCTTC.

The chain employs TRBV5-6 and TRBJ1-3; D gene ambiguous. Germline-derived CDR1 and CDR2 are SGHDT and YYEEEE. The CDR3 sequence is 14 residues long. Deletions cut 4 bases from V and 0 bases from J, with 8 bases between. CDR3 loop: CASSRSLSGNTIYF. CDR3 bases: TGTGCCAGCAGCCGCAGCCTCTCTGGAAACACCATATATTTT.

This clone was counted between two and nine times. This chain joins TRBV2 and TRBJ1-4; possible D gene TRBD1, 5 bases. CDR3 length: 14 residues. The V gene lost 1 base and the J gene lost 13 bases, with 16 bases spanning the gap. Germline V gene lookup returns CDR1 SNHLY and CDR2 FYNNEI. CDR3 in DNA: TGTGCCAGCAGTGAAGGTTCTTGGGGCGTGGGACTGTTTTTT. Protein sequence: CASSEGSWGVGLFF.

V gene TRBV6-5 combines with J gene TRBJ2-3, with 7 nucleotides matching TRBD1. Germline V CDR1 and CDR2: MNHEY, SVGAGI. The junction had 3 bases not matched to a gene; V was cut back by 6 bases and J by 0 bases. This CDR3 is 14 amino acids long. Written as DNA, the CDR3 is TGTGCCAGCAGACCGACAGGGAGCACAGATACGCAGTATTTT. Translation: CASRPTGSTDTQYF.

This chain joins TRBV9 and TRBJ1-4; D gene uncertain. The germline V and J ends were trimmed by 0 bases and 8 bases, with 14 bases remaining between them. The germline CDR1 and CDR2 sequences are SGDLS and YYNGEE. The CDR3 spans 15 residues. The DNA of the CDR3 is TGTGCCAGCAGCGTAGGTGAGGGCAGGCGGGAAAAACTGTTTTTT. Protein sequence: CASSVGEGRREKLFF.

V is TRBV5-4 and J is TRBJ2-7, with a weak D call TRBD2 (5 bases). The length of the CDR3 is 14 residues. Trimming left V 0 bases short and J 6 bases short, with 13 bases between. The V gene's germline CDR1 is SGHNT and CDR2 YYREEE (reference sequence). CDR3 nucleotides: TGTGCCAGCAGCTTGGTAGCAGACGGAGGCGAGCAGTACTTC. Its translation: CASSLVADGGEQYF.

The chain has TRBV7-2 and TRBJ2-1, with 7 bases that match TRBD2. Germline V gives CDR1 SGHTA, CDR2 FQGNSA. V shed 8 bases, J shed 7 bases, and the junction held 11 bases outside the gene matches. The CDR3 has 14 residues. This CDR3 reads CASGGGINRNEQFF. The CDR3 DNA sequence: TGTGCCAGCGGCGGGGGAATAAACCGAAATGAGCAGTTCTTC.

The chain combines TRBV5-6 with TRBJ1-6; D is unresolved. The CDR3 consists of 17 residues. Trimming pared 4 bases from V and 8 bases from J, leaving 22 bases between. Germline V CDR1 and CDR2: SGHDT, YYEEEE. This CDR3 is CASSLRSAGSDDSPLHF. For the CDR3, the DNA is TGTGCCAGCAGCCTCCGGAGTGCAGGATCTGATGATTCACCCCTCCACTTT.

The chain carries TRBV15 and TRBJ2-5; no firm D call. Trimming took off 0 bases at V and 5 bases at J, with 13 bases between the two ends. The CDR3 has 15 residues. The germline V gene has CDR1 LNHNV and CDR2 YYDKDF (reference sequence). The CDR3 nucleotides read TGTGCCACCAGCAGAGATCGCCGGATGGGGGAGACCCAGTACTTC. It yields the protein CATSRDRRMGETQYF.

The rearrangement uses TRBV5-1 and TRBJ2-1; D unclear. Germline values: CDR1 SGHRS, CDR2 YFSETQ. Trimming removed 5 bases at V and 2 bases at J, with 11 bases between. This CDR3 spans 14 amino acids. In DNA form, the CDR3 reads TGCGCCAGCAGGTCGAGCGTAACCTACAATGAGCAGTTCTTC. Translation gives CASRSSVTYNEQFF.

This sequence joins TRBV2 and TRBJ2-3; 15 positions agree with TRBD2. The CDR3 runs to 18 residues. Germline lookup yields CDR1 SNHLY and CDR2 FYNNEI. J gave up 5 bases and V 3 bases, and 9 bases lay outside the gene matches. The CDR3 reads CASSDLGTSGGREDTQYF. In DNA, the CDR3 is TGTGCCAGCAGTGATTTAGGGACTAGCGGGGGGAGGGAAGATACGCAGTATTTT.

This chain uses TRBV9 with TRBJ1-4; no reliable D call. This CDR3 comprises 15 residues. CDR1 is SGDLS and CDR2 is YYNGEE in the germline V gene. The V end was cut by 0 bases, the J end by 2 bases, with 8 bases between. The CDR3 DNA follows: TGTGCCAGCAGCGTAGAGGGTAGCACTAATGAAAAACTGTTTTTT. Residues: CASSVEGSTNEKLFF.

The V gene is TRBV11-2, the J gene TRBJ2-1; the match to TRBD1 covers 10 bases. CDR1 and CDR2 from the germline V gene are SGHAT and FQNNGV. V gave up 0 bases and J gave up 5 bases; unmatched junction bases: 4. The CDR3 has 16 amino acids. The CDR3 protein is CASSLDLGTGDNEQFF. In nucleotides, the CDR3 is TGTGCCAGCAGCTTAGATCTCGGGACAGGGGACAATGAGCAGTTCTTC.

V is TRBV4-1 and J is TRBJ2-2; TRBD1 agrees at 7 bases. Germline values: CDR1 MGHRA, CDR2 YSYEKL. Germline trimming cut 0 bases from V and 2 bases from J; bases unmatched to any gene: 3. CDR3 length: 16 residues. This chain's CDR3 is CASSQDRGINTGELFF. DNA for the CDR3: TGCGCCAGCAGCCAAGACAGGGGGATTAACACCGGGGAGCTGTTTTTT.

The genes are TRBV19 and TRBJ1-2; TRBD1 is a possible D gene (5 bases). Per the germline V gene, CDR1 is LNHDA and CDR2 is SQIVND (reference sequence). V was shortened by 7 bases and J by 5 bases, with 17 bases between the two germline ends. This CDR3 has 14 amino acids. The DNA for the CDR3 is TGTGCCAGTATTGATGCCGGGACGGCGTATGGCTACACCTTC. Amino acids: CASIDAGTAYGYTF.

The chain is built from TRBV6-6 and TRBJ2-1; 7 bases are shared with TRBD1. Germline V gene lookup returns CDR1 MNHNY and CDR2 SVGAGI (reference sequence). Trimming at V came to 2 bases and at J to 6 bases, leaving 10 bases not matched to a gene. This CDR3 comprises 16 residues. The CDR3: CASSYPYEGQFNEQFF. Here the CDR3 DNA reads TGTGCCAGCAGTTACCCGTACGAGGGACAGTTCAATGAGCAGTTCTTC.